Listed here are 27 T cell receptor beta chains from one sample, sequenced in a study of blood T cells in healthy people across ages (dated by TCRdb to between 2014 and 2017). The library was made by 5' RACE. Sequencing used an Illumina HiSeq 2500. A second roughly 6 to 11 cycle PCR used a sample-barcoded 5' primer and a J-beta primer mix. TCRdb trimmed public reads at Q25 via fastp, called clones via MiXCR and kept in-frame beta chains. Each entry merges the rows of one CDR3 protein and shows their most common DNA and genes. The sample includes about a million distinct CDR3 sequences, with 51% observed a single time. 20% to 25% of the sample rests with the top ten. The sample consisted of blood. The source is a woman aged 55-69 years in good health.

The chain is built from TRBV28 and TRBJ2-4; possible D gene TRBD2, 5 bases. This CDR3 region has 18 residues. V lost 1 base, J lost 0 bases, and 16 bases lay in between. Germline V lookup: CDR1 MDHEN, CDR2 SYDVKM. As DNA, the CDR3 is TGTGCCAGCAGTTTATCTGACCTAGCCGGACTAGCCAAAAACATTCAGTACTTC. Its translation is CASSLSDLAGLAKNIQYF.

This clonotype was counted a few times. CDR3 in DNA: TGTGCCAGCAGTTTAAGGGGCGGGGGTGAGACCCAGTACTTC. This translates into CASSLRGGGETQYF. The J gene is TRBJ2-5, the V gene TRBV28; 7 nucleotides line up with TRBD2. The CDR3 is 14 amino acids. Germline CDR1 reads MDHEN; CDR2 reads SYDVKM. The trim removed 2 bases at V and 5 bases at J, leaving 5 bases unmatched.

The rearrangement joins TRBV4-2 to TRBJ1-4; D might be TRBD1 (6 bases). With 3 bases removed from V and 7 bases from J, the gap between germline ends came to 18 bases. This CDR3 has 16 residues. CDR1 is LGHNA, CDR2 YNFKEQ, per germline. CDR3: CASSQGTGTRGEKLFF. The CDR3 nucleotides are TGTGCCAGCAGCCAGGGAACCGGGACCAGGGGTGAAAAACTGTTTTTT.

The genes are TRBV12-3 or TRBV12-4 and TRBJ1-6; 7 nucleotides align to TRBD1. J lost 10 bases, V lost 6 bases, and 6 bases had no gene match. The CDR3 extends over 13 amino acids. CDR3 nucleotide sequence: TGTGCCAGCAGAGAAGACAGGGTATCACCCCTCCACTTT. Amino acid sequence: CASREDRVSPLHF.

This clonotype was observed a handful of times. CDR3 sequence: CASSPGSDEQYF. CDR3 DNA sequence: TGTGCCAGCAGCCCGGGATCTGACGAGCAGTACTTC. The genes are TRBV7-9 and TRBJ2-7, with D possibly TRBD2 on 5 matching bases. The CDR3 loop spans 12 amino acids. The germline V gene has CDR1 SEHNR and CDR2 FQNEAQ (reference sequence). V lost 5 bases and J 5 bases, leaving 10 bases between the germline ends.

V and J are TRBV21-1 and TRBJ2-7; the D segment call TRBD1 is taken from the table without a DNA check. TRBV21-1 represents a pseudogene. This CDR3 has 12 amino acids. The CDR3 is CAGGQPIYEQYF. CDR3 in DNA: TGTGCCGGGGGACAGCCCATCTACGAGCAGTACTTC.

The V gene is TRBV4-1, the J gene TRBJ1-5; D is unclear. Germline CDR1 is MGHRA and CDR2 is YSYEKL. The length of the CDR3 is 12 residues. Trimming pared 4 bases from V and 9 bases from J, leaving 10 bases between. Here the CDR3 reads CASSRAVGPQHF. The CDR3 DNA reads TGCGCCAGCAGCCGAGCTGTGGGGCCCCAGCATTTT.

The V and J genes are TRBV6-6 and TRBJ1-6; 7 bases match TRBD1. With V trimmed by 0 bases and J by 6 bases, 2 bases remained unmatched. The CDR3 runs 15 residues. From germline, CDR1 is MNHNY and CDR2 SVGAGI (reference sequence). CDR3 amino acids: CASSYSTGTNSPLHF. In DNA form, the CDR3 reads TGTGCCAGCAGTTACTCGACAGGGACTAATTCACCCCTCCACTTT.

The V and J genes are TRBV3-1 and TRBJ2-7; D is uncertain. CDR1 is LGHDT, CDR2 YNNKEL, per germline (reference sequence). Trimming took 0 bases from V and 2 from J, leaving 5 bases between them. The length of the CDR3 is 13 residues. The CDR3 DNA reads as TGTGCCAGCAGCCAAGATAGCCCCTACGAGCAGTACTTC. Translating gives CASSQDSPYEQYF.

The rearrangement links TRBV5-1 to TRBJ2-5; a possible D gene is TRBD1 (6 bases). Germline CDR1 and CDR2: SGHRS and YFSETQ. The CDR3 is 17 residues long. The germline V and J ends were trimmed by 0 bases and 0 bases, with 15 bases remaining between them. CDR3 amino acids: CASSLGTLTGNQETQYF. The CDR3 coding sequence is TGCGCCAGCAGCTTGGGCACCCTGACAGGCAACCAAGAGACCCAGTACTTC.

The genes are TRBV6-6 and TRBJ2-3; D remains unclear. Trimming left V 0 bases short and J 4 bases short, with 5 bases between. Germline-derived CDR1 and CDR2 are MNHNY and SVGAGI (reference sequence). The CDR3 has 13 amino acids. This CDR3 reads CASSYSKSDTQYF. DNA of the CDR3: TGTGCCAGCAGTTACTCGAAATCAGATACGCAGTATTTT.

This chain uses TRBV24-1 with TRBJ2-5; D may be TRBD1 or TRBD2 (5 bases each). The germline gives CDR1 KGHDR, CDR2 SFDVKD. Trimming pared 9 bases from V and 4 bases from J, leaving 23 bases between. CDR3 length: 16 amino acids. CDR3 nucleotide sequence: TGTGCCACCCTCACTGGGCCAGGGCTCGCGGGAGAGACCCAGTACTTC. It encodes CATLTGPGLAGETQYF.

The chain is built from TRBV20-1 and TRBJ2-7, with D possibly matching TRBD2 (5 bases). Germline assignment: CDR1 DFQATT and CDR2 SNEGSKA (reference sequence). V lost 0 bases and J 0 bases, leaving 9 bases between the germline ends. The CDR3 is 14 amino acids. CDR3 residues: CSARDLTSSYEQYF. For the CDR3, the DNA is TGCAGTGCTAGAGACTTAACTAGCTCCTACGAGCAGTACTTC.

V is TRBV5-6 and J is TRBJ2-2, with 9 bases matching TRBD1. The CDR3 consists of 16 residues. Germline V gene data show CDR1 as SGHDT and CDR2 as YYEEEE. V shed 4 bases, J shed 0 bases, and the junction held 4 bases outside the gene matches. The CDR3 DNA reads as TGTGCCAGCAGCCGCCGGGACAGGGCGAACACCGGGGAGCTGTTTTTT. This codes for CASSRRDRANTGELFF.

This clonotype turned up a few times. This chain uses TRBV27 with TRBJ2-5, with 14 bases lining up with TRBD2. The V gene end was trimmed by 2 bases and the J gene end by 5 bases; junction bases not matched to a gene: 1. The CDR3 runs 15 residues. The germline gives CDR1 MNHEY, CDR2 SMNVEV (reference sequence). The CDR3 DNA sequence: TGTGCCAGCAGTTTAGGGACTAGCGGGAGTGAGACCCAGTACTTC. Its translation: CASSLGTSGSETQYF.

CDR3 protein: CASSPLATAGLTDTQYF. CDR3 nucleotide sequence: TGTGCCAGCTCACCACTCGCGACAGCGGGGCTCACAGATACGCAGTATTTT. V is TRBV18 and J is TRBJ2-3, with 7 nucleotides matching TRBD2. Germline-derived CDR1 and CDR2 are KGHSH and LQKENI. Trimming cost V 1 base and J 2 bases; bases outside gene matches: 9. This CDR3 spans 17 amino acids.

This chain links TRBV2 with TRBJ2-4; 15 nucleotides align to TRBD2. V trimming: 6 bases; J trimming: 5 bases; junction bases outside the gene matches: 17. Germline V lookup: CDR1 SNHLY, CDR2 FYNNEI. This CDR3 comprises 20 residues. The DNA for the CDR3 is TGTGCCAGCAGCCCCCGGACTAGCGGGAGGGGCATCCCTATCCAAAACATTCAGTACTTC. Translating gives CASSPRTSGRGIPIQNIQYF.

The chain combines TRBV6-5 with TRBJ1-2, with D possibly TRBD1 on 5 matching bases. CDR1 MNHEY and CDR2 SVGAGI come from the germline V gene. V was shortened by 10 bases and J by 7 bases, with 13 bases between the two germline ends. The CDR3 runs 11 residues. The CDR3 DNA reads as TGTGCCATCGCAGGGCTCGGTGGCTACACCTTC. Amino acids: CAIAGLGGYTF.

This clonotype was seen only once. This chain links TRBV24-1 with TRBJ2-1; TRBD2 aligns across 9 bases. Per the germline V gene, CDR1 is KGHDR and CDR2 is SFDVKD. There are 13 residues in the CDR3. The ends lost 3 bases at V and 14 bases at J; junction bases unmatched: 7. CDR3 loop: CATSDRSGSGEFF. CDR3 in DNA: TGTGCCACCAGTGATCGTAGCGGGAGCGGCGAGTTCTTC.

V and J are TRBV4-2 and TRBJ2-7, with a tentative D call TRBD2 (5 bases). The CDR3 is 14 residues long. Germline CDR1 reads LGHNA; CDR2 reads YNFKEQ. The V end lost 0 bases, the J end lost 2 bases, and 8 bases lay between the germline ends. The CDR3 region is CASSQDEGTYEQYF. CDR3 nucleotide sequence: TGTGCCAGCAGCCAAGACGAGGGCACCTACGAGCAGTACTTC.

The table lists this clonotype with many counts. The chain has TRBV20-1 and TRBJ2-7, with a tentative D call TRBD2 (5 bases). The germline V gene has CDR1 DFQATT and CDR2 SNEGSKA (reference sequence). V was cut by 5 bases and J by 4 bases, with 15 bases left in between. There are 13 residues in the CDR3. CDR3 loop: CSAWRRTGYEQYF. The CDR3 DNA sequence: TGCAGTGCTTGGAGGCGGACTGGATACGAGCAGTACTTC.

This clonotype turned up a few times. This chain uses TRBV4-1 with TRBJ2-5, with unresolved D. V shed 3 bases and J shed 5 bases, with 10 bases lying between them. The CDR3 totals 13 residues. The germline V gene encodes CDR1 MGHRA and CDR2 YSYEKL. In DNA, the CDR3 is TGCGCCAGCAGCCACGGGCCCTTGGAGACCCAGTACTTC. Translated, it gives CASSHGPLETQYF.

This clonotype was detected a few times. This chain uses TRBV4-3 with TRBJ2-7; TRBD2 is a possible D gene (5 bases). The CDR3 is 15 amino acids. V shed 1 base and J shed 1 base, with 11 bases lying between them. Per germline, CDR1 LGHNA and CDR2 YSLEER. The CDR3 DNA follows: TGCGCCAGCAGCCAAGCTGACTACAGATCCTACGAGCAGTACTTC. This encodes CASSQADYRSYEQYF.

The chain combines TRBV4-1 with TRBJ2-7, with 12 bases identical to TRBD2. The CDR3 has 21 residues. Germline V gene data show CDR1 as MGHRA and CDR2 as YSYEKL. The J segment lost 3 bases and the V segment lost 0 bases, leaving 18 bases of the junction unmatched. CDR3 nucleotide sequence: TGCGCCAGCAGCCAAGATCGACCGCGAACTAGCGGGAGGTCCTCCCTCTACGAGCAGTACTTC. This gives the protein CASSQDRPRTSGRSSLYEQYF.

The V and J genes are TRBV5-1 and TRBJ1-4, with D unresolved. This CDR3 region has 13 residues. V was trimmed by 4 bases and J by 4 bases, leaving 8 bases between them. The germline CDR1 and CDR2 sequences are SGHRS and YFSETQ. The CDR3 DNA follows: TGCGCCAGCAGCCTAGCCCATAATGAAAAACTGTTTTTT. Its translation is CASSLAHNEKLFF.

The chain uses TRBV6-1 and TRBJ2-7; D possibly matches TRBD1 or TRBD2 (5 bases each). Trimming removed 0 bases from V and 3 bases from J, with 9 bases in between. This CDR3 spans 14 amino acids. CDR1 is MNHNS and CDR2 is SASEGT in the germline V gene. The CDR3 DNA follows: TGTGCCAGCAGTGAAGCGCTGGGGGACTACGAGCAGTACTTC. It translates to CASSEALGDYEQYF.

This clonotype has just a few counts. The CDR3 DNA reads as TGTGCCAGCAGCTTCTTAGAGGGAACCTACGAGCAGTACTTC. Translated: CASSFLEGTYEQYF. This chain joins TRBV7-9 and TRBJ2-7; maybe TRBD2 (5 bases). There are 14 residues in the CDR3. Germline-derived CDR1 and CDR2 are SEHNR and FQNEAQ (reference sequence). V lost 3 bases to trimming and J lost 2 bases, with 11 bases between them.